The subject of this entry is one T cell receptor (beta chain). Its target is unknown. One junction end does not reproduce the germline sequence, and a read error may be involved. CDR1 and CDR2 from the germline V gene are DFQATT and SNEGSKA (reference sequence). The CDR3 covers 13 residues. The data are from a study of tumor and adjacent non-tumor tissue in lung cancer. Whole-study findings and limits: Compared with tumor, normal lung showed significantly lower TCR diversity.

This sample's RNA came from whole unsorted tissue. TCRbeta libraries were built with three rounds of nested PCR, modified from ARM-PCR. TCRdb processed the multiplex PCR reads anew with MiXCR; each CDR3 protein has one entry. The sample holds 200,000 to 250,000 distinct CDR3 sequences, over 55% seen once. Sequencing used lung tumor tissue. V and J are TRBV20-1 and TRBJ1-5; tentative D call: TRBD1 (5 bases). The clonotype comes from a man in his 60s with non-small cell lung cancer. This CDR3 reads CIARSGTDQPQHF. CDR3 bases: TGCATTGCTAGGTCGGGGACGGACCAGCCCCAGCATTTT.